Below are 8 T cell receptor beta chains sequenced from a single sample in a study of PD-L1 blockade in urothelial cancer. The repertoire was sequenced with immunoSEQ multiplex PCR; TCRdb's copy has only in-frame clones and lacks some. The sample contains more than 45,000 clones, approximately 78% of which appear only once. Stated time point: pretreatment peripheral blood. The material sequenced was PBMCs, taken around atezolizumab (anti-PD-L1) treatment. These receptor sequences come from a man aged 50-60 years with urothelial cancer.

The CDR3 reads CASSPGEREQFF. CDR3 DNA sequence: TGTGCCAGCAGCCCAGGGGAACGGGAGCAGTTCTTC. The rearrangement uses TRBV9 and TRBJ2-1; a weak D match, TRBD1 (6 bases). Trimming cost V 4 bases and J 10 bases, with 12 bases left between them. The CDR3 consists of 12 residues. Germline CDR1 SGDLS, CDR2 YYNGEE.

By frequency in the sample, this clone is medium-sized. V is TRBV9 and J is TRBJ1-1; TRBD1 matches 10 bases. From germline, CDR1 is SGDLS and CDR2 YYNGEE. The CDR3 has 15 residues. V trimming: 4 bases; J trimming: 5 bases; junction bases outside the gene matches: 8. The CDR3 spells CASSPQGQGFTEAFF. CDR3 nucleotide sequence: TGTGCCAGCAGCCCCCAGGGACAGGGGTTTACTGAAGCTTTCTTT.

V is TRBV19 and J is TRBJ1-3; D remains ambiguous. Deletions cut 5 bases from V and 1 base from J, with 6 bases between. Germline loops: CDR1 LNHDA, CDR2 SQIVND (reference sequence). This CDR3 comprises 13 residues. The CDR3 loop is CASSRVSGNTIYF. The CDR3 coding sequence is TGTGCCAGTAGTCGTGTATCTGGAAACACCATATATTTT.

V and J are TRBV7-9 and TRBJ2-1; 12 bases are a match to TRBD2. V shed 4 bases and J 7 bases; nucleotides not matched to a gene: 11. The CDR3 is 17 residues long. The V gene's germline CDR1 is SEHNR and CDR2 FQNEAQ (reference sequence). CDR3 protein: CASSSLQTSGSRNEQFF. CDR3 DNA: TGTGCCAGCAGCTCCCTTCAGACTAGCGGGAGCCGTAATGAGCAGTTCTTC.

CDR3 sequence reads: CASSSGTIDEQYF. CDR3 nucleotides: TGTGCCAGCAGTTCCGGGACTATTGACGAGCAGTACTTC. J is TRBJ2-7 and V is TRBV28, with 7 bases matching TRBD2. The CDR3 loop spans 13 amino acids. V lost 4 bases, J lost 5 bases, and 5 bases stayed unmatched. Germline assignment: CDR1 MDHEN and CDR2 SYDVKM.

This clone was counted only a few times. V usage is TRBV4-1 and J usage is TRBJ2-5, with a weak D call TRBD2 (7 bases). V gave up 6 bases and J gave up 5 bases, with 19 bases separating them. The length of the CDR3 is 15 residues. Germline V gene lookup returns CDR1 MGHRA and CDR2 YSYEKL. CDR3 DNA: TGCGCCAGCAGTTGGGGGTCGGGGGGCAGGGAGACCCAGTACTTC. It specifies CASSWGSGGRETQYF.

This chain links TRBV11-2 with TRBJ1-3; the match to TRBD1 covers 11 bases. J was trimmed by 4 bases and V by 4 bases; bases with no gene match: 9. The CDR3 has 17 amino acids. Per the germline V gene, CDR1 is SGHAT and CDR2 is FQNNGV. The CDR3: CASSSTWTGGRGNTIYF. The CDR3 DNA sequence: TGTGCCAGCAGCTCGACGTGGACAGGGGGCCGGGGAAACACCATATATTTT.

This CDR3 is CASSPYTSGGNEQFF. The DNA of the CDR3 is TGTGCCAGTTCCCCGTATACTAGCGGCGGCAATGAGCAGTTCTTC. The chain has TRBV27 and TRBJ2-1, with 8 bases matching TRBD2. Germline CDR1 MNHEY, CDR2 SMNVEV (reference sequence). This CDR3 contains 15 residues. J gave up 6 bases and V 9 bases, and 13 bases lay outside the gene matches.